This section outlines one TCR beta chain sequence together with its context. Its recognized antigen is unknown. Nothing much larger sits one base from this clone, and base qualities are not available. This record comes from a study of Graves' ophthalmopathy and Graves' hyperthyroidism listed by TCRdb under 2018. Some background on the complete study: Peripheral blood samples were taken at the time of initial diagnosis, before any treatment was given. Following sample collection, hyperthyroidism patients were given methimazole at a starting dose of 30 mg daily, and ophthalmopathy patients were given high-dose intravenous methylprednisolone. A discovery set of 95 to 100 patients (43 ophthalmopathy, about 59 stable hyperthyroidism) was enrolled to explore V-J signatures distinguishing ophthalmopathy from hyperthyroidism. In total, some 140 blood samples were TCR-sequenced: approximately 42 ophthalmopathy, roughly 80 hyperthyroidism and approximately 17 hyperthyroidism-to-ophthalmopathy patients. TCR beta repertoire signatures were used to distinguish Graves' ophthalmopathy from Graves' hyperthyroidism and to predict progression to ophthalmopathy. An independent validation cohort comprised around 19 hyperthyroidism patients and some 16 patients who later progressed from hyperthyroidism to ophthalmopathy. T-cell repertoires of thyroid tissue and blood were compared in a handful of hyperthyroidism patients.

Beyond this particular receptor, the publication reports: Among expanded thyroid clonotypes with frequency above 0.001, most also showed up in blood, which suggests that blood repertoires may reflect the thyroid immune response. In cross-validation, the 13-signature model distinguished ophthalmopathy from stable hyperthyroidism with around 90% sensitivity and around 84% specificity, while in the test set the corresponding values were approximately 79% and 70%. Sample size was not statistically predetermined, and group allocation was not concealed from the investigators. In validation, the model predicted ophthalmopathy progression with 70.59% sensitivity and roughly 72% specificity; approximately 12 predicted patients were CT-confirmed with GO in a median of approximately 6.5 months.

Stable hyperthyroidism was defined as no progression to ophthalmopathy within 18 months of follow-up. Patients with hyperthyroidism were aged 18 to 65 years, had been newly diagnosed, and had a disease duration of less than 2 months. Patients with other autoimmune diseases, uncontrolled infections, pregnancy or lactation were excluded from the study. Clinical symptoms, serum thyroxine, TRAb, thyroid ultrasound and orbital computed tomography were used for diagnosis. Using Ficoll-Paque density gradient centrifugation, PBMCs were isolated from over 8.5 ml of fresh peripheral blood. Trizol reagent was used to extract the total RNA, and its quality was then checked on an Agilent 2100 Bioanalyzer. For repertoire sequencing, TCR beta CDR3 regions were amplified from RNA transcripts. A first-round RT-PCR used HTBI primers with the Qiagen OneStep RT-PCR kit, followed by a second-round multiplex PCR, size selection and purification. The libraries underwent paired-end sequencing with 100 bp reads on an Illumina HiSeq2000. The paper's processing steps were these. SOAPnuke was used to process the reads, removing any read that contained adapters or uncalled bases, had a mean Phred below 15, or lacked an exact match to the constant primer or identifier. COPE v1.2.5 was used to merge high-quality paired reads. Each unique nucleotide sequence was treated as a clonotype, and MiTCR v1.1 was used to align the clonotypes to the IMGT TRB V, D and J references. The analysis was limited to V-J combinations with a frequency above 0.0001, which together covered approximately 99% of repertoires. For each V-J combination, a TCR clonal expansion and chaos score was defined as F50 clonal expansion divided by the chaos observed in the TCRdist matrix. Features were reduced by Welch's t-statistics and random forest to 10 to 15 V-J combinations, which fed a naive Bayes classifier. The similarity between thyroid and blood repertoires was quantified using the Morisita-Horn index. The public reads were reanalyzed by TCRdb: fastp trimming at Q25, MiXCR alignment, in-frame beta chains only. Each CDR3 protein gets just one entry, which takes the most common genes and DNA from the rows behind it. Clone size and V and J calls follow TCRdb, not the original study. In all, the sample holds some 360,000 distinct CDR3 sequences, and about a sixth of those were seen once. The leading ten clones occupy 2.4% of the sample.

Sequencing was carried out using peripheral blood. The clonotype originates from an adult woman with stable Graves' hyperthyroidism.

In nucleotides, the sequence is TGCTGTTCTAAGGATCCAGGTTGGATTTCGCGCGAGCAGTACTTC. Its protein product is CCSKDPGWISREQYF. The V and J genes are TRBV20-1 and TRBJ2-7, with the identity of the D gene unclear. Per the germline V gene (reference sequence), DFQATT is the CDR1 and SNEGSKA is the CDR2. From the cysteine up to the phenylalanine, the CDR3 has a length of 15 residues. The only DNA kept is the CDR3, 45 bases in frame from the first base.